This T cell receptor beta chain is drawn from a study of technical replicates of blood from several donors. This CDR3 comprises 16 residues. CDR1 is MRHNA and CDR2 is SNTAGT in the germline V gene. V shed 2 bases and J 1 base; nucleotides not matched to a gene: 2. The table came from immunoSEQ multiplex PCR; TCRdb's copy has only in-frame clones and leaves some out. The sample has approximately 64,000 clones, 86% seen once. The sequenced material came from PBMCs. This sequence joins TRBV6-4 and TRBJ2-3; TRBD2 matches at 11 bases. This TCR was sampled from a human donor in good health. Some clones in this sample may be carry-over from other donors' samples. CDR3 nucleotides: TGTGCCAGCAGTGACAATAGCGGGGGGGGCACAGATACGCAGTATTTT. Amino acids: CASSDNSGGGTDTQYF.